This T cell receptor beta chain was identified in a study of blood T cell repertoires in COVID-19 (dated by TCRdb to the early 2020s). Regarding the study in general: Samples covering the acute and convalescent phases of COVID-19 were provided by collaborators in the United States, Italy and Spain. The dataset comprised deeply sampled blood TCRbeta repertoires from subjects exposed to, actively infected with, or recovered from COVID-19. The repertoires were made available in a free public database intended to serve as a resource for research on the immune response to SARS-CoV-2. Where HLA class I and class II types were available, the types were taken from metadata supplied by the sample provider, not from assay-based typing. Samples came from the ongoing ImmuneRACE study (first 160 participants) plus 1,254 subjects from 6 global collaborators. Sample metadata almost always included a de-identified subject ID, COVID-19 status, age in years and sex. The material from the prospective study consisted of cDNA or gDNA derived from T cells, B-cell-depleted T cells, or PBMCs. What the authors observed across the whole study: How much clinical and demographic metadata was included differed by source and by participant, and the metadata was provided uncurated.

TCRbeta CDR3 regions were amplified from genomic DNA using the immunoSEQ Assay, a bias-controlled multiplex PCR. Per the authors' processing: Nucleated cell counts per sample were estimated from amplification of reference gene primers within the assay. To quantify the absolute abundance of each unique TCRbeta CDR3 rearrangement, sequence reads were collapsed and filtered. For each sample, productive Simpson clonality was calculated by taking the square root of Simpson's diversity index across productive rearrangements. Sourced from immuneACCESS, this table was stored by TCRdb with only in-frame sequences that have V and J called. A share of the clones is absent; for the studies checked, an unresolved V gene accounts for under half, and the remainder has no known explanation. The DNA was the basis for D and trimming; V, J and clone size are from that table. Within this sample are 440,000 or so clones, with approximately 91% of them counted one time only. Roughly 1.6% of the sample is held by the ten biggest clonotypes.

One collaborating source in Seattle enrolled patients during active infection and followed them longitudinally through the course of disease. Collaborating institutions collected whole blood in K2EDTA tubes following their own protocols. For TCRbeta analysis, collaborators shipped samples as frozen whole blood, isolated PBMCs, or DNA extracted from either of those sample types. With regard to this clone: The target of this receptor is not known. There are no base qualities to consult, and no much larger clone falls within one base.

CDR1 and CDR2 are read off the germline V gene (reference sequence) as LNHNV and YYDKDF. The V end loses 5 bases and the J end loses 1 base, and a stretch of 12 bases separates them. Its CDR3 holds 15 amino acids, cysteine through phenylalanine. Kept here is only the CDR3 DNA, which spans 45 bases and is read in frame from base 1. The chain uses TRBV15 and TRBJ1-3, with no confidently assigned D gene. The material sequenced was peripheral blood. This clonotype was obtained from a woman aged 40 to 50 with COVID-19, enrolled during active disease. The CDR3: CATSGGSGSGNTIYF. In nucleotide form, the sequence is TGTGCCACCAGCGGCGGGTCAGGTTCTGGAAACACCATATATTTT.